This T cell receptor (beta chain) was captured in a study of shared clonotypes between healthy human individuals. The wider study: Each donor's CD4 naive and CD4 memory cells filled three plates apiece, CD8 naive two, and CD8 memory one. Study findings and constraints: Sharing across four donors was highest in naive CD4 (around 5%) and lowest in memory CD8 (around 0.4%).

Cells designated naive CD8 were CD45RO-negative and were positively selected for CCR7, with terminally differentiated effector memory CD45RA+ cells excluded. Measured with immunoSEQ multiplex PCR; TCRdb has only the in-frame clones, and not every one. The repertoire holds over 2 million clones, with about 95% as singletons. Turning to this clone: Its antigen is still unknown.

The ends were cut back, 6 bases at V and 1 base at J, with 10 bases in the middle. The germline V gene encodes CDR1 PRHDT and CDR2 FYEKMQ (reference sequence). CDR3 length: 14 residues. The sequencing sample was made of naive CD8+ T cells sorted from blood. This sequence originates from a man between 18 and 29 years old in good health. This chain uses TRBV13 with TRBJ2-1; D not certain. The DNA of the CDR3 is TGTGCCAGCAGGGTTCATGGGTCCTACAATGAGCAGTTCTTC. Translated: CASRVHGSYNEQFF.